Shown below are 29 T cell receptor beta chains from a single sample sequenced in a study of CXCR3-negative and CXCR3-positive naive CD8 T cells. The libraries of TRB cDNA were prepared using 5' RACE with UMI labels. TCRdb re-called the 5' RACE reads; one entry per CDR3 protein, DNA not given. The sample includes tens of thousands of distinct CDR3 sequences. Their cognate antigens are unknown. Study results and limitations: A higher hydrophobicity marked the TRB CDR3s of CXCR3-positive naive cells versus CXCR3-negative naive cells.

The sample comprised naive CXCR3+ CD8+ T cells from blood. Subset in this sample: CD45RO-CCR7+CD27+CD95- naive CD8+ T cells expressing CXCR3 (TNR3+). The receptors come from a human donor in good health. Some clones in this sample may be carry-over from other donors' samples.

The rearrangement links TRBV11-2 to TRBJ2-3; with no DNA, the TCRdb D assignment of TRBD2 cannot be verified. Germline CDR1 reads SGHAT; CDR2 reads FQNNGV. This CDR3 has 15 residues. CDR3 loop: CASSFGGGATDTQYF. The entire variable domain, with the rest obtained from reference TRBV11-2 and TRBJ2-3, is as follows: EAGVAQSPRYKIIEKRQSVAFWCNPISGHATLYWYQQILGQGPKLLIQFQNNGVVDDSQLPKDRFSAERLKGVDSTLKIQPAKLEDSAVYLCASSFGGGATDTQYFGPGTRLTVL.

The chain employs TRBV14 and TRBJ2-7; the D gene TCRdb calls, TRBD1, cannot be checked with no DNA. The CDR3 contains 11 residues. The germline V gene has CDR1 SGHDN and CDR2 FVKESK. CDR3 region: CASSHRDRARF.

CDR3: CASSLGISYEQYF. This sequence joins TRBV5-6 and TRBJ2-7. The CDR3 has 13 residues. The V gene's germline CDR1 is SGHDT and CDR2 YYEEEE.

This sequence joins TRBV7-6 and TRBJ2-5; there is no DNA to check the TCRdb D call of TRBD1. The CDR3 length is 15 residues. The V gene's germline CDR1 is SGHVS and CDR2 FNYEAQ. The CDR3: CASSLHPPKGETQYF.

V and J are TRBV29-1 and TRBJ2-7; no DNA is available, so the TRBD1 call from TCRdb remains unchecked. This CDR3 has 13 residues. Germline assignment: CDR1 SQVTM and CDR2 ANQGSEA. CDR3 protein: CSVPGGALYEQYF.

V gene TRBV20-1 combines with J gene TRBJ2-1. This CDR3 contains 14 residues. Germline V gene lookup returns CDR1 DFQATT and CDR2 SNEGSKA (reference sequence). CDR3 sequence reads: CSAINLEAYNEQFF.

The gene calls are TRBV12-3 or TRBV12-4 and TRBJ2-1; the TRBD2 assignment by TCRdb is unverifiable without DNA. The CDR3 consists of 13 residues. The CDR3 sequence is CASSLDLFNEQFF.

This rearrangement joins TRBV29-1 to TRBJ1-4; the D call from TCRdb, TRBD1, cannot be confirmed without DNA. From germline, CDR1 is SQVTM and CDR2 ANQGSEA. This CDR3 spans 11 amino acids. The CDR3 region is CSVVVGWGLFF.

The rearrangement uses TRBV6-2 or TRBV6-3 and TRBJ2-2; TCRdb reports TRBD1, a call that lacks DNA to check it against. The CDR3 spans 17 residues. From germline, CDR1 is MNHEY and CDR2 SVGEGT. CDR3 sequence: CASSYSPGGFNTGELFF.

This chain connects TRBV12-3 or TRBV12-4 to TRBJ2-7; lacking DNA, the TRBD2 call made by TCRdb goes unchecked. This CDR3 comprises 13 residues. CDR3 protein: CATMGGGSYEQYF.

The chain is built from TRBV4-1 and TRBJ1-2; without DNA, the TCRdb call of TRBD1 cannot be checked. Germline-derived CDR1 and CDR2 are MGHRA and YSYEKL. The CDR3 length is 16 residues. CDR3 loop: CASSQDTAQGALGYTF.

J is TRBJ1-2 and V is TRBV5-6; TCRdb's D call, TRBD1, is unchecked because there is no DNA. Germline assignment: CDR1 SGHDT and CDR2 YYEEEE. The CDR3 covers 14 residues. The CDR3 is CASSTTGDYYGYTF.

The chain is built from TRBV29-1 and TRBJ2-7; as DNA is missing, the TRBD2 call by TCRdb cannot be tested. Germline V CDR1 and CDR2: SQVTM, ANQGSEA. The CDR3 covers 13 residues. This CDR3 is CSVELAGVYEQYF.

The J gene is TRBJ2-3, the V gene TRBV29-1; TCRdb reports TRBD1, a call that lacks DNA to check it against. Germline V gene lookup returns CDR1 SQVTM and CDR2 ANQGSEA. The CDR3 consists of 14 residues. Here the CDR3 reads CSAVTGGLTDTQYF.

The chain uses TRBV5-1 and TRBJ2-3; TCRdb's D gene call, TRBD1, goes unchecked for lack of DNA. Germline assignment: CDR1 SGHRS and CDR2 YFSETQ. The CDR3 sequence is 13 residues long. The CDR3 region is CASSFWGRDTQYF.

This rearrangement joins TRBV4-2 to TRBJ2-3; the TCRdb call, TRBD2, lacks DNA for checking. CDR1 is LGHNA, CDR2 YNFKEQ, per germline. The CDR3 contains 19 residues. The CDR3 here is CASSQPQLAGVLPPDTQYF.

V is TRBV10-3 and J is TRBJ2-5. The V gene's germline CDR1 is ENHRY and CDR2 SYGVKD. This CDR3 is 14 amino acids long. The CDR3 sequence: CAISDSGAPETQYF.

The chain is built from TRBV11-2 and TRBJ2-5; as DNA is missing, the TRBD2 call by TCRdb cannot be tested. Germline CDR1 SGHAT, CDR2 FQNNGV. The CDR3 consists of 14 residues. This CDR3 is CASSTGGGEETQYF.

The chain is built from TRBV7-9 and TRBJ1-1. From germline, CDR1 is SEHNR and CDR2 FQNEAQ (reference sequence). The length of the CDR3 is 12 residues. This chain's CDR3 is CASSLQNTEAFF.

The chain combines TRBV9 with TRBJ1-1; TCRdb picks TRBD1, but there is no DNA to check that call. Germline V gene data show CDR1 as SGDLS and CDR2 as YYNGEE. This CDR3 contains 13 residues. CDR3 sequence: CASSPTDRVRAFF.

The chain is built from TRBV15 and TRBJ2-5. The length of the CDR3 is 13 residues. Germline-derived CDR1 and CDR2 are LNHNV and YYDKDF (reference sequence). CDR3 protein: CATSRGPLETQYF.

The rearrangement uses TRBV7-3 and TRBJ2-3; TCRdb reports TRBD2, a call that lacks DNA to check it against. From germline, CDR1 is SGHTA and CDR2 FQGTGA. This CDR3 is built from 15 residues. The CDR3 loop is CASSVGLAGVDTQYF. Looking up the rest from reference TRBV7-3 and TRBJ2-3 gives the full variable domain: GAGVSQTPSNKVTEKGKYVELRCDPISGHTALYWYRQSLGQGPEFLIYFQGTGAADDSGLPNDRFFAVRPEGSVSTLKIQRTERGDSAVYLCASSVGLAGVDTQYFGPGTRLTVL.

The gene calls are TRBV6-4 and TRBJ2-7. The CDR3 runs 14 residues. Germline values: CDR1 MRHNA, CDR2 SNTAGT. The CDR3 sequence is CASSPDRSSYEQYF.

This chain uses TRBV29-1 with TRBJ2-1; the TRBD1 assignment by TCRdb is unverifiable without DNA. The germline V gene has CDR1 SQVTM and CDR2 ANQGSEA. The CDR3 sequence is 14 residues long. CDR3 loop: CSVESTGARNEQFF.

The chain uses TRBV12-3 or TRBV12-4 and TRBJ2-7; TCRdb returns TRBD1, unconfirmable since there is no DNA. CDR3 length: 13 amino acids. The CDR3 loop reads CASSLVTGDEQYF.

The chain has TRBV7-9 and TRBJ1-3. The V gene's germline CDR1 is SEHNR and CDR2 FQNEAQ (reference sequence). CDR3 length equals 14 residues. The CDR3 protein is CASSQTSSGNTIYF.

V and J are TRBV12-3 or TRBV12-4 and TRBJ2-5; checking the TCRdb D call of TRBD2 is not possible without DNA. CDR3 size: 14 residues. The CDR3 loop is CASSATVSQETQYF.

V and J are TRBV20-1 and TRBJ1-2; with no DNA, the TCRdb D assignment of TRBD1 cannot be verified. Germline lookup yields CDR1 DFQATT and CDR2 SNEGSKA (reference sequence). The CDR3 length is 17 residues. The CDR3 protein is CSASYKRTVAYPNGYTF.

This chain joins TRBV7-2 and TRBJ2-1; lacking DNA, the TRBD1 call made by TCRdb goes unchecked. This CDR3 region has 15 residues. Germline values: CDR1 SGHTA, CDR2 FQGNSA. The CDR3: CASSLFGGDYNEQFF.